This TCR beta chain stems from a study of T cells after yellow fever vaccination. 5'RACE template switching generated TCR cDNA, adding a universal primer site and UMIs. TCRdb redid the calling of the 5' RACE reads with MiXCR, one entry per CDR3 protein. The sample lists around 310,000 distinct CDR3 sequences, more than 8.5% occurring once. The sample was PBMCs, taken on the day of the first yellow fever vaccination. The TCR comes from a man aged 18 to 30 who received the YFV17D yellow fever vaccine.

The CDR3 DNA is TGTGCCAGCTCAAGTGATCTAGCGGGGTTAGAGACCCAGTACTTC. It translates to CASSSDLAGLETQYF. The chain combines TRBV12-3 or TRBV12-4 with TRBJ2-5, with 9 bases fitting TRBD2. V trimming: 8 bases; J trimming: 4 bases; junction bases outside the gene matches: 11. The CDR3 runs to 15 residues.